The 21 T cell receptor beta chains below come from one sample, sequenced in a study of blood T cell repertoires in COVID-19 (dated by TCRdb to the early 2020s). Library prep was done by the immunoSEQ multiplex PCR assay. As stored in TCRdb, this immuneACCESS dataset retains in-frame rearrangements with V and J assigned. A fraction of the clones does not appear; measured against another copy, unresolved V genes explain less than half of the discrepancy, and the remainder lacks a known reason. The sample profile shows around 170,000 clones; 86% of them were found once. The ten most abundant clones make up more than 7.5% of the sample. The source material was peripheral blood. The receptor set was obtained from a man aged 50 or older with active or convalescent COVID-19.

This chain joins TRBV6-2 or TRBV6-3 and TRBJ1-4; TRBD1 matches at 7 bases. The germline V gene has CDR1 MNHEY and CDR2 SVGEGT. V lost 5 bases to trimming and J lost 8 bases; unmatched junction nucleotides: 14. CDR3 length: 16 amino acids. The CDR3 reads CASSNPTGTVPEKLFF. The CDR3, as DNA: TGTGCCAGCAGTAATCCAACCGGGACAGTACCCGAAAAACTGTTTTTT.

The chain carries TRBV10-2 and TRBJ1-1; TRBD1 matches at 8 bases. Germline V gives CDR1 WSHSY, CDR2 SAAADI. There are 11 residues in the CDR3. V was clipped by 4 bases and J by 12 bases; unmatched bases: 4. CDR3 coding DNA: TGCGCCAGCAGTGGACAGGGGAGGCCTTTCTTT. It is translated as CASSGQGRPFF.

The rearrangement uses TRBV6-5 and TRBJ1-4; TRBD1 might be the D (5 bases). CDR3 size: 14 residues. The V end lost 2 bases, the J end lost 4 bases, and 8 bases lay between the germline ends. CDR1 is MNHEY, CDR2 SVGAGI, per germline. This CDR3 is CASSYGQGNEKLFF. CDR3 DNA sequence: TGTGCCAGCAGTTACGGGCAGGGTAATGAAAAACTGTTTTTT.

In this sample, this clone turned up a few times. CDR3 DNA sequence: TGTGCCAGTACCGGGGTTTCCTACGAGCAGTACTTC. This codes for CASTGVSYEQYF. This sequence joins TRBV19 and TRBJ2-7, with a tentative D call TRBD2 (5 bases). The germline CDR1 and CDR2 sequences are LNHDA and SQIVND (reference sequence). The CDR3 contains 12 residues. V shed 7 bases and J shed 1 base, with 8 bases lying between them.

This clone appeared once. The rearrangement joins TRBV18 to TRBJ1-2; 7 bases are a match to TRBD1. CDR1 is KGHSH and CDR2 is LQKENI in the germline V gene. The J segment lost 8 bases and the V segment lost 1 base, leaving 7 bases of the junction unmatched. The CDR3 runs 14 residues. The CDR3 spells CASSPQGASGGYTF. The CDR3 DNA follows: TGTGCCAGCTCACCACAGGGGGCCTCTGGAGGCTACACCTTC.

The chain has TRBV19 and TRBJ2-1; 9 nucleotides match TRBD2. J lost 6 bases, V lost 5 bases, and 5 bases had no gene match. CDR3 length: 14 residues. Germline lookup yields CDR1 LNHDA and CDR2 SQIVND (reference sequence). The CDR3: CASSHPGLANEQFF. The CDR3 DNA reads TGTGCCAGTAGTCATCCGGGACTAGCCAATGAGCAGTTCTTC.

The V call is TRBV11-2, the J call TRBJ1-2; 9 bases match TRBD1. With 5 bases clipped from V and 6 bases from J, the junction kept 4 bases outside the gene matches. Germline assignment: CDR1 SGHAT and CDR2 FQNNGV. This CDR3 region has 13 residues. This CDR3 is CASSPRQGDGYTF. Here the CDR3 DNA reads TGTGCCAGCAGCCCACGACAGGGGGATGGCTACACCTTC.

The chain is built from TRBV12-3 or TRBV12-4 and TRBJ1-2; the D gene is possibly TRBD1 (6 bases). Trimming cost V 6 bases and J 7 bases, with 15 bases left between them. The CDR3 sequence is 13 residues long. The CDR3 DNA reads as TGTGCCAGCAGCCTACAGGGTAGGGTTGGCTACACCTTC. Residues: CASSLQGRVGYTF.

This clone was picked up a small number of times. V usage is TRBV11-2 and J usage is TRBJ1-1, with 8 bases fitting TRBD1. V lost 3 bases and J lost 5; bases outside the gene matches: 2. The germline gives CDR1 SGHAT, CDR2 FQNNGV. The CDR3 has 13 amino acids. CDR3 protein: CASSLTGETEAFF. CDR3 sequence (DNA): TGTGCCAGCAGCTTGACAGGGGAAACTGAAGCTTTCTTT.

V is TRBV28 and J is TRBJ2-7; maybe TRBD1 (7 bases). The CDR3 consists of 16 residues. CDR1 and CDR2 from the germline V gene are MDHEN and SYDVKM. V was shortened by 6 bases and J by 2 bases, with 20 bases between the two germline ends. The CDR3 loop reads CASSNGAGGLTYEQYF. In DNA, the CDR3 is TGTGCCAGCAGCAATGGGGCAGGGGGGCTAACCTACGAGCAGTACTTC.

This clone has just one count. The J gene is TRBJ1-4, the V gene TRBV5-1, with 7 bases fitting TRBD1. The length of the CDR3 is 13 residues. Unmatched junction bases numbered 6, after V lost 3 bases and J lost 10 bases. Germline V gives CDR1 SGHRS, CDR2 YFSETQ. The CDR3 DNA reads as TGCGCCAGCAGCTCACAGGGGATACGAAAACTGTTTTTT. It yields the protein CASSSQGIRKLFF.

The CDR3 nucleotides read TGCGCCAGCAGCCAAGATGCTGGCGGGGGGCGTTTCTACAATGAGCAGTTCTTC. Amino acid sequence: CASSQDAGGGRFYNEQFF. The chain joins TRBV4-3 to TRBJ2-1, with 8 bases matching TRBD2. Germline V lookup: CDR1 LGHNA, CDR2 YSLEER. This CDR3 comprises 18 residues. With 0 bases clipped from V and 3 bases from J, the junction kept 10 bases outside the gene matches.

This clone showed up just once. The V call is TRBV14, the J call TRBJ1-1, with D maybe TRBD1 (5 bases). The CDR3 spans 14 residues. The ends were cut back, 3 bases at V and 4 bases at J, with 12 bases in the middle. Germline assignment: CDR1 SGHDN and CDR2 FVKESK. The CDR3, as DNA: TGTGCCAGCAGCCAGGGGAGGGGCAGCACTGAAGCTTTCTTT. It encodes CASSQGRGSTEAFF.

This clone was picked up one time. The CDR3 DNA sequence: TGTGCCAGCAGTAGGGACATCTCCGAGCAGTACTTC. It codes for CASSRDISEQYF. The chain combines TRBV7-2 with TRBJ2-7, with a possible D match to TRBD1 (6 bases). This CDR3 comprises 12 residues. CDR1 is SGHTA and CDR2 is FQGNSA in the germline V gene. The germline V and J ends were trimmed by 6 bases and 6 bases, with 12 bases remaining between them.

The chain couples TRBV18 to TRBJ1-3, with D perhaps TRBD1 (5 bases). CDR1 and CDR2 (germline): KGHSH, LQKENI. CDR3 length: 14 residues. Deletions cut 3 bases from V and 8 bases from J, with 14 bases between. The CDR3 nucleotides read TGTGCCAGCTCACCTTACCAGGGCTGGGACACCATATATTTT. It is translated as CASSPYQGWDTIYF.

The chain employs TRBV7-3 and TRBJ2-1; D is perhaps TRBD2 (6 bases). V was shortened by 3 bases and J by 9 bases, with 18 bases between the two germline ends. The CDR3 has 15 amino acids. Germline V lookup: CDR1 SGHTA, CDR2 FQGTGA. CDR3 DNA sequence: TGTGCCAGCAGCTTTGGCGGGGCGCCAAGCTCTGAGCAGTTCTTC. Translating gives CASSFGGAPSSEQFF. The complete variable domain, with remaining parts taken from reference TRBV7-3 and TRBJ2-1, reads GAGVSQTPSNKVTEKGKYVELRCDPISGHTALYWYRQSLGQGPEFLIYFQGTGAADDSGLPNDRFFAVRPEGSVSTLKIQRTERGDSAVYLCASSFGGAPSSEQFFGPGTRLTVL.

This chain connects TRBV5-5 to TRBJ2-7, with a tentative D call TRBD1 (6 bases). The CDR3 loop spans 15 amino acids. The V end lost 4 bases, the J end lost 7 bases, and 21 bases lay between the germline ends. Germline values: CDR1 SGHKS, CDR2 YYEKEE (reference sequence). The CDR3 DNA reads TGTGCCAGCAGCCCGAGGGTAGGGGGACATGGGGAGCAGTACTTC. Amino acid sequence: CASSPRVGGHGEQYF. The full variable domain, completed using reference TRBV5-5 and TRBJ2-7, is DAGVTQSPTHLIKTRGQQVTLRCSPISGHKSVSWYQQVLGQGPQFIFQYYEKEERGRGNFPDRFSARQFPNYSSELNVNALLLGDSALYLCASSPRVGGHGEQYFGPGTRLTVT.

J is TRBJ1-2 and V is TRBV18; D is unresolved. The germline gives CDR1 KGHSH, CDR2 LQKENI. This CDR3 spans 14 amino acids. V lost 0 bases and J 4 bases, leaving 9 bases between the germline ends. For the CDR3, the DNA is TGTGCCAGCTCACCACCCCAGGTAGTCTATGGCTACACCTTC. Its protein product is CASSPPQVVYGYTF.

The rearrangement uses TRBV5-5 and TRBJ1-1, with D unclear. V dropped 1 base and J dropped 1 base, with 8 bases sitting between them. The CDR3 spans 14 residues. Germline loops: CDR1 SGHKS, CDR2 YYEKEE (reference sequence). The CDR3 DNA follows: TGTGCCAGCAGCTTGTCTGTCAGGAACACTGAAGCTTTCTTT. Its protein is CASSLSVRNTEAFF.

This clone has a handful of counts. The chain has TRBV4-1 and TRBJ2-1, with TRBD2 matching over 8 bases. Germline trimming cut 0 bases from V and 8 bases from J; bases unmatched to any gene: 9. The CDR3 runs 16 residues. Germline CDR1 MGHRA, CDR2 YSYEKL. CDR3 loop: CASSQDLSGSADEQFF. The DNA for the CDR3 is TGCGCCAGCAGCCAAGATTTAAGCGGGAGTGCGGATGAGCAGTTCTTC.

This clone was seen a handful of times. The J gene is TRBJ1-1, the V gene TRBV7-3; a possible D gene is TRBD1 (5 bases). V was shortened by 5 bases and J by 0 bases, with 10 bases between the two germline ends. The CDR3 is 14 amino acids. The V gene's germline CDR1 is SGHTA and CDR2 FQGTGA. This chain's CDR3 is CASSEDTMNTEAFF. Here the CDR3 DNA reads TGTGCCAGCAGCGAGGACACTATGAACACTGAAGCTTTCTTT.